The present entry profiles one TCR beta chain with its context. Which antigen it targets is not known. Qualities for individual bases were not recorded, and no much larger clone is one base off. This sample is drawn from a study of OX40 agonist ivuxolimab in advanced cancers. With regard to the full study: Ivuxolimab, which targeted the costimulatory receptor OX40 (CD134), was an agonistic, fully human IgG2 monoclonal antibody. Among the 50 to 55 dose-escalation patients, around 19 had hepatocellular carcinoma, roughly 15 melanoma, 9 renal cell carcinoma and 9 head and neck cancer. The purpose of peripheral TCRbeta sequencing was to test whether ivuxolimab changed TCR sequence diversity and led to clonal T-cell expansion. Intravenous ivuxolimab was administered to patients every 2 weeks at six dose levels: 0.01, 0.1, 0.3, 1.5, 3 and 10 mg/kg. Partial responses occurred in three dose-escalation patients: two with cutaneous melanoma and one with hepatocellular carcinoma. The paper reports the monotherapy dose-escalation portion (N ≈ 50 patients) of the phase I ivuxolimab trial. Patients were allowed to have had prior anti-PD-1, anti-PD-L1 or anti-CTLA-4 therapy, and approximately 40% of the dose-escalation patients had been treated with checkpoint inhibitors. The dose-escalation cohort was 80% to 90% male with a mean age of around 62 years, ranging from about 23 to 85.

The trial excluded patients who had a history of autoimmune disease or who were on systemic immunosuppression. Peripheral blood for TCR sequencing was collected from all dose cohorts at baseline, on cycle 4 day 1, and on cycle 7 day 1. Samples were obtained from an open-label, multicenter, first-in-human phase I dose-escalation trial of ivuxolimab. Adults with locally advanced or metastatic melanoma, renal cell carcinoma, hepatocellular carcinoma or head and neck squamous cell carcinoma were enrolled in the trial. Before TCR sequencing, CD4+ T cells and CD8+ T cells were sorted from peripheral blood as separate populations. The CDR3 spans 13 residues, from the cysteine through the phenylalanine. The retained sequence is limited to the CDR3, 39 bases, with the frame set at the first base. Between the V and J ends, shortened by 2 bases and 5 bases respectively, the junction contains 10 bases. From a lookup of the germline V gene, CDR1 and CDR2 are SGHVS and FQNEAQ.

Genomic DNA was isolated from the sorted cells so that the TCRbeta CDR3 region could be sequenced. The immunoSEQ Assay was used to sequence the TCRbeta CDR3 regions. The table comes from immuneACCESS by way of TCRdb, which keeps in-frame sequences with V and J called. Part of the clones is missing from these tables; in studies checked, under half for an unresolved V gene and the rest for unknown reasons. The sample yields roughly 25,000 clones; roughly 76% were counted once. The ten largest clones capture approximately 14% of the sample. The investigation overall reported the following: At doses of 0.1 to 3.0 mg/kg, clonal expansion of both CD4+ and CD8+ T cells in blood was seen between baseline and week 6. In the 0.1-3.0 mg/kg groups, partial responders were among the patients with the lowest normalized peripheral clonal expansion, particularly in CD8+ T cells. Antigen specificity was not determined for the clonally expanded peripheral T cells. After ivuxolimab, more expanded clones were found on average in CD8+ T cells than in CD4+ T cells. Low levels of normalized T-cell clonal expansion were also seen in some patients who did not respond.

The source material was CD4+ or CD8+ T cells sorted from blood, sampled in a trial of the OX40 agonist ivuxolimab. The receptor was isolated from an adult with an advanced solid tumor such as melanoma, head and neck, liver or kidney cancer. The V gene is TRBV7-8 and the J gene is TRBJ2-7, and perhaps TRBD1 as D gene, on 5 matching bases. The CDR3 loop reads CASSLRQPHEQYF. The DNA sequence follows: TGTGCCAGCAGCTTACGACAGCCCCACGAGCAGTACTTC. With the rest looked up from the reference TRBV7-8 and TRBJ2-7 genes rather than sequenced, the full variable domain is GAGVSQSPRYKVAKRGQDVALRCDPISGHVSLFWYQQALGQGPEFLTYFQNEAQLDKSGLPSDRFFAERPEGSVSTLKIQRTQQEDSAVYLCASSLRQPHEQYFGPGTRLTVT.